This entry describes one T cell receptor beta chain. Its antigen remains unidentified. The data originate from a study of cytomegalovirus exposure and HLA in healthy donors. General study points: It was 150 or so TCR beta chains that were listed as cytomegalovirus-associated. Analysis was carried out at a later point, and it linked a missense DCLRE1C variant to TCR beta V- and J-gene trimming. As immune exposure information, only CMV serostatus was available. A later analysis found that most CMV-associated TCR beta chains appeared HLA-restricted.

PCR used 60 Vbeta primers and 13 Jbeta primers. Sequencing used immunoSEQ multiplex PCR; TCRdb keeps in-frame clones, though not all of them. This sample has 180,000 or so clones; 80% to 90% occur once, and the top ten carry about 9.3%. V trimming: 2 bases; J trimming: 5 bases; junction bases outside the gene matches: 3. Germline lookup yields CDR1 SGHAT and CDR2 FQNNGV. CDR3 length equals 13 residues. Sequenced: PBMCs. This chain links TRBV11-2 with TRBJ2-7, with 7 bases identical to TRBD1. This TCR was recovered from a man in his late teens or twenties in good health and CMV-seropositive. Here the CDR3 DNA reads TGTGCCAGCAGCTTAACAGGGGACCACGAGCAGTACTTC. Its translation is CASSLTGDHEQYF.